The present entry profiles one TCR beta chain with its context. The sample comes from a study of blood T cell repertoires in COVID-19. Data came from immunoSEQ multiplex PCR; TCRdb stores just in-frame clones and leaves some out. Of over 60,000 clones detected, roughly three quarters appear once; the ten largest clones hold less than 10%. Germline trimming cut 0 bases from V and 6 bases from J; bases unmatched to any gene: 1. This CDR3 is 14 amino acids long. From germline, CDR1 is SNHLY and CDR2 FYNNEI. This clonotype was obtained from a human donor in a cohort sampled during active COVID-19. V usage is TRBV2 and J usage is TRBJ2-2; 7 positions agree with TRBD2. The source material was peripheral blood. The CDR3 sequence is CASSEAGGAGELFF. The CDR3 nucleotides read TGTGCCAGCAGTGAAGCGGGGGGGGCCGGGGAGCTGTTTTTT.